This entry is about one TCR beta chain. The clone's antigen remains unknown. One base away there is no much larger clone; base qualities are not given. Libraries came from the immunoSEQ multiplex PCR assay. In the source study's methods: A statistical classification framework was developed to diagnose cytomegalovirus status using the catalog of TCR beta chain sequences. TCRdb holds this immuneACCESS table with in-frame rearrangements only. Some clones are missing; in checked studies, unresolved V genes explain under half, and the rest has no known cause. That table is the source of V, J and clone size, and D and trimming were worked out from the DNA. Counted in this sample were roughly 90,000 clones; 85% of them appeared once. Roughly 20% of the sample is held by the ten biggest clonotypes. Donors formed part of the validation cohort, which comprised some 120 subjects and was distinct from the first cohort of under 800 subjects.

These data are taken from a study of cytomegalovirus exposure and HLA in healthy donors (dated by TCRdb to 2016 to 2017). General notes on the study: The 650 to 800 repertoires of the first cohort and the roughly 120 validation repertoires were produced on the same platform, according to a later analysis. A separate validation cohort of more than 100 different subjects was used in addition to the approximately 700-subject first cohort. The study combined high-throughput TCR immunosequencing, statistical association of individual TCRs with disease status, and machine learning to predict cytomegalovirus infection status. The study aimed to test whether signatures of past pathogen exposure could be identified by cataloging public T cell receptors.

Via the germline V gene, CDR1 is SGHRS and CDR2 YFSETQ. Inclusive of the bounding cysteine and phenylalanine, the CDR3 is 15 residues long. This entry keeps only the CDR3 DNA: 45 bases, framed from base 1. V is clipped by 2 bases and J by 6 bases, and the sequence between their germline boundaries is 16 bases long. Study-wide conclusions, independent of this receptor: It was suggested by the authors that the approach could potentially be generalized to other disease states and immunological phenotypes. In the study, approximately 150 TCR beta chains were listed as associated with cytomegalovirus. Across donors, most TCR sequences were observed very rarely, whereas some public TCRs were present in many individuals. All 130 or so repertoires were used to score co-occurrence in the validation cohort in a later analysis, because that analysis had no HLA typing for the cohort. In both the original and validation cohorts, the classifier was reported to diagnose cytomegalovirus status with high specificity and sensitivity. Subsequent analysis determined that TCRs grouped into clusters in the first cohort also showed a tendency toward co-occurrence across the roughly 120 validation repertoires, and about 93% of cluster scores exceeded 0. In vitro tests confirmed that three of the cytomegalovirus-associated TCR beta chains recognize cytomegalovirus antigens.

The sequenced sample was PBMCs. The chain couples TRBV5-1 to TRBJ2-3, with a tentative D gene TRBD1 over 5 matching bases. The sequence came from a man between 18 and 29 years old in good health and CMV-seropositive. The CDR3 protein: CASSLGARHRDTQYF. The sequenced DNA: TGCGCCAGCAGCTTAGGGGCCCGGCACAGGGATACGCAGTATTTT.